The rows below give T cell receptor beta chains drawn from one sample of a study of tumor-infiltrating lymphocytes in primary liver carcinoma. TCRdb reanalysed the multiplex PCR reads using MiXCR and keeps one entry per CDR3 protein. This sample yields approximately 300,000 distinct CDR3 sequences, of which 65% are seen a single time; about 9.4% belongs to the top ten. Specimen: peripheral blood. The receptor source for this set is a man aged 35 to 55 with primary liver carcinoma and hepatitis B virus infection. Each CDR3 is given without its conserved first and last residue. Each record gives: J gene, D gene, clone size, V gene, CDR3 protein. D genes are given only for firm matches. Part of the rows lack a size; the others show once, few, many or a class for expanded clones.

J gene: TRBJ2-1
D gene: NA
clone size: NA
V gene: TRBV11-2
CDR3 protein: ASSLEGSNYNEQL

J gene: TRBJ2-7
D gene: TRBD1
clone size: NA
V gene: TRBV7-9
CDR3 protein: ATSPGQEYEQY

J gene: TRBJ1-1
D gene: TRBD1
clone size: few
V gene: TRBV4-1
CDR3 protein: ASSQDQGARAEAF

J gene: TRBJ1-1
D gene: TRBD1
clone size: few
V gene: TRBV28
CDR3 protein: ASSSTGANTEAF

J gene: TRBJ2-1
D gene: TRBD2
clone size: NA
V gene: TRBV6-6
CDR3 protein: ASSYSSAVTSGLGEQF

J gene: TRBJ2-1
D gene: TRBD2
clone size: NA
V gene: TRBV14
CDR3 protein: ASSHTSGSIYNEQF

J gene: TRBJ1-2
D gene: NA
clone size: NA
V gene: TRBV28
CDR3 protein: ASTPFYAVPYGYT

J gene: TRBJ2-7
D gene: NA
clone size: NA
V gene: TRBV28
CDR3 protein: ASSLAYQQY

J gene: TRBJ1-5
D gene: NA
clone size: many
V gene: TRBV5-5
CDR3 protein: ASSPWQDNQPQH

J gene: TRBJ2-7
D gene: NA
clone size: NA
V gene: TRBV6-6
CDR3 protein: ASSYWNRVGGSFEQY

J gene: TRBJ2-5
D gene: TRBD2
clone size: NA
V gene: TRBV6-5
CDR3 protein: VSSHGTSGRWETQY

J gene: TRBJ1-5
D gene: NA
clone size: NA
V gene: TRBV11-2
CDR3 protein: ASSPDRYNQPQH

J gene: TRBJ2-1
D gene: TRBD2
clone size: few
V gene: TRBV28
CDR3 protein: ATRLAGPDEQF

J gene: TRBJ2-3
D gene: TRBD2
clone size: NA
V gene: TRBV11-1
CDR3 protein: ASTLVGLAGRYANTDTQY

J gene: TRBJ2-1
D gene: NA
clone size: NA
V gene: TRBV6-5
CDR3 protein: GSSPRPSLGEQF

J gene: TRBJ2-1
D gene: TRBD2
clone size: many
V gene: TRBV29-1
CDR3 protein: SARLAGEQF

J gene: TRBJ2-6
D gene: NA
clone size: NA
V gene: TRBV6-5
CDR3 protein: ANSQIRSGANVLT

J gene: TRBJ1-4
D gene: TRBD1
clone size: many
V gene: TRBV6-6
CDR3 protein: ASTEAGGAGEKLF

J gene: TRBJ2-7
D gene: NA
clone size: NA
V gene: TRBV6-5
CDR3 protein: ASRFGRGSGFYEQC

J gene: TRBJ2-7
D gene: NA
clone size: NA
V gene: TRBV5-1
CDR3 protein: ASSFRDISEQY

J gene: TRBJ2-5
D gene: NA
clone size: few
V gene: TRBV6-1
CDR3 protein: ASKAASCVVKETQY

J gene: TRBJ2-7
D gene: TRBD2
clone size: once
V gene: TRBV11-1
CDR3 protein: ASSFHSGRPSGEQY

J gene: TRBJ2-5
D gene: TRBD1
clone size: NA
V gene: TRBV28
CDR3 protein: ASSSTGQAQETQY

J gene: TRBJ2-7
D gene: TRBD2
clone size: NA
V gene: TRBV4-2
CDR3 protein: ASSQDSGGIPYEQY

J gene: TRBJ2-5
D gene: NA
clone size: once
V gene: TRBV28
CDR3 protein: ASSLSTPSGETQY

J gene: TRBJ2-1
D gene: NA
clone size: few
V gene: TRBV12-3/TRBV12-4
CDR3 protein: ASSFIGRNNEQF

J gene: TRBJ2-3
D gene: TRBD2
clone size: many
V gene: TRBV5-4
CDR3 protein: ASRREAARKDTQY

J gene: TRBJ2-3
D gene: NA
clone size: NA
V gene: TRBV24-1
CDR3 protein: ATSDRGAGPPGDTQY

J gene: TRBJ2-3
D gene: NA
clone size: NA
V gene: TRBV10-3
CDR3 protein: ATIGTGTTDTQY

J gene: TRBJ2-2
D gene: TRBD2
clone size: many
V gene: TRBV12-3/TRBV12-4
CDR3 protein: ASSFGLAGDTGELF

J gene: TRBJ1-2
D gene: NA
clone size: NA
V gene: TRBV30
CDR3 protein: AWSETRRGDYGYT

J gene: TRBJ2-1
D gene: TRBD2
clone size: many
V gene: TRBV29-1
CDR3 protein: SVEAGLAAYNEQF

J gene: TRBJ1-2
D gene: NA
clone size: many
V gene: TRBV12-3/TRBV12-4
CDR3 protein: ASRKGDYGYT

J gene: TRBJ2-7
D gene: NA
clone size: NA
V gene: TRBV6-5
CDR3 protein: ASSPVCSYEQY

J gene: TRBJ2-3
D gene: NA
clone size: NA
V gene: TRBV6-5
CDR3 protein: ASRRTATSTDTQD

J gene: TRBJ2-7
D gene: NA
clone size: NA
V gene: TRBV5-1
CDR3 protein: ASSYTLGYEQY

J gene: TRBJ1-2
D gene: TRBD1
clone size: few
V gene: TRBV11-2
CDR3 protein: ASSLDPGQGDRGYT

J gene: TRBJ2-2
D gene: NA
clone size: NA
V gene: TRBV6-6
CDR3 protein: VSRPHGDHNTGELF

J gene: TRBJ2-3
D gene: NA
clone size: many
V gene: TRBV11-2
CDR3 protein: ASSLLDTQY

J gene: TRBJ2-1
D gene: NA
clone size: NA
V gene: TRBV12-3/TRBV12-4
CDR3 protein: ASSLTGPSNDEQF

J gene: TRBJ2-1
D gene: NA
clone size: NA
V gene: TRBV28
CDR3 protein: ASSPVLGSYNEQF

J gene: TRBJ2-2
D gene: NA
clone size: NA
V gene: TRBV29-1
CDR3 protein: SLAPDLTGELF

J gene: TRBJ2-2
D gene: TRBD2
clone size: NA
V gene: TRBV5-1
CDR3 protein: ASTRASGNTGELF

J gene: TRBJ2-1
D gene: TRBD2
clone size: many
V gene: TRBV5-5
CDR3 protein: ASSPGLAVYNEQF

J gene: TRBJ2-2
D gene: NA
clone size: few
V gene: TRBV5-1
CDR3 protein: ASSLERATGELF

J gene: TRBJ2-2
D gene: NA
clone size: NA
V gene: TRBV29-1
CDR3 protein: SAWTDNTGELF

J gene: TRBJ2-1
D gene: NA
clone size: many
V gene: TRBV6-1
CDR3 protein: ASRNNIYNEQF

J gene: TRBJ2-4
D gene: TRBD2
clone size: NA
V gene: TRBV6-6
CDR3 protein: ASSCSGISGRLAKNIQY

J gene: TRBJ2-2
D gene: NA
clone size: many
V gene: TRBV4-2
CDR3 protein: ASSRQSNTGELF